These 10 T cell receptor beta chains came from one sample sequenced in a study of metastatic and nonmetastatic thyroid tumors. TCRdb called clones again from the PCR reads with MiXCR. This table holds around 53,000 clones, around 20% found once. Before thyroid surgery, none of the patients had received any treatment. Input material: blood. These receptors were obtained from a female donor with papillary thyroid cancer or a benign thyroid nodule (not recorded which). Some clones in this sample may be carry-over from other donors' samples.

This clone was counted only a few times. A read error is possible here, since a much larger clone lies one base away. The chain is built from TRBV6-1 and TRBJ2-3; maybe TRBD1 (6 bases). This CDR3 region has 15 residues. Per the germline V gene, CDR1 is MNHNS and CDR2 is SASEGT. The V gene lost 8 bases and the J gene lost 3 bases, with 18 bases spanning the gap. For the CDR3, the DNA is TGTGCCAGCGGCTTAACAGGGTTAGTAACAGATACGCAGTATTTT. This sequence encodes CASGLTGLVTDTQYF.

This clone appeared many times. V gene TRBV6-5 combines with J gene TRBJ2-1; the D gene is possibly TRBD2 (5 bases). Trimming removed 2 bases from V and 7 bases from J, with 15 bases in between. Looked up from germline, CDR1 is MNHEY and CDR2 is SVGAGI. This CDR3 comprises 15 residues. The CDR3 DNA sequence: TGTGCCAGCAGTTACGAGCTCGTCGGACTGAATGAGCAGTTCTTC. It specifies CASSYELVGLNEQFF.

This clone was counted at least ten times. The J gene is TRBJ1-2, the V gene TRBV6-2 or TRBV6-3; D uncertain. The CDR3 covers 12 residues. Germline CDR1 is MNHEY and CDR2 is SVGEGT. V was shortened by 0 bases and J by 6 bases, with 5 bases between the two germline ends. The CDR3 nucleotides read TGTGCCAGCAGTTACTCGGGGAATGGCTACACCTTC. It encodes CASSYSGNGYTF.

This clone showed up just a few times. This chain uses TRBV5-6 with TRBJ2-1; 12 nucleotides match TRBD2. V shed 0 bases and J 4 bases; nucleotides not matched to a gene: 8. Germline V CDR1 and CDR2: SGHDT, YYEEEE. CDR3 size: 18 residues. CDR3 residues: CASSLGRLAGAFYNEQFF. In DNA, the CDR3 is TGTGCCAGCAGCTTGGGGAGACTAGCGGGAGCTTTTTACAATGAGCAGTTCTTC. Based on the CDR3 plus reference TRBV5-6 and TRBJ2-1, the full variable domain is DAGVTQSPTHLIKTRGQQVTLRCSPKSGHDTVSWYQQALGQGPQFIFQYYEEEERQRGNFPDRFSGHQFPNYSSELNVNALLLGDSALYLCASSLGRLAGAFYNEQFFGPGTRLTVL.

There are many counts of this clone. This chain links TRBV7-9 with TRBJ2-1, with 11 bases that match TRBD2. From germline, CDR1 is SEHNR and CDR2 FQNEAQ (reference sequence). Trimming took 3 bases from V and 3 from J; bases not matched to a gene: 7. The CDR3 consists of 17 residues. CDR3 sequence (DNA): TGTGCCAGCAGCTTCGCGACTAGCGGGATCGTCTACAATGAGCAGTTCTTC. As protein: CASSFATSGIVYNEQFF.

This clone was counted many times. The chain couples TRBV7-3 to TRBJ1-1; D not resolved. Germline V CDR1 and CDR2: SGHTA, FQGTGA. The CDR3 has 13 amino acids. V was trimmed by 0 bases and J by 4 bases, leaving 6 bases between them. DNA for the CDR3: TGTGCCAGCAGCTTAACGAAAGGCACTGAAGCTTTCTTT. It specifies CASSLTKGTEAFF.

At least ten counts were recorded for this clone. The chain recombines TRBV11-2 with TRBJ1-4, with D perhaps TRBD1 (6 bases). This CDR3 is built from 14 residues. Trimming took 5 bases from V and 5 from J, leaving 12 bases between them. Germline V gene data show CDR1 as SGHAT and CDR2 as FQNNGV. CDR3 bases: TGTGCCAGCAGCCGCAATACAGGGAATGAAAAACTGTTTTTT. Protein sequence: CASSRNTGNEKLFF.

On this clone: Since a much larger clone is just one base distant, this may be a read error. This chain uses TRBV20-1 with TRBJ1-5; D not certain. Trimming took off 2 bases at V and 2 bases at J, with 16 bases between the two ends. The length of the CDR3 is 16 residues. Looked up from germline, CDR1 is DFQATT and CDR2 is SNEGSKA (reference sequence). CDR3 residues: CSARIVQLGCNQPQHF. CDR3 in DNA: TGCAGTGCTAGAATCGTGCAGCTCGGTTGCAATCAGCCCCAGCATTTT.

Ten or more counts support this clone. This chain joins TRBV12-3 or TRBV12-4 and TRBJ2-7; 9 nucleotides align to TRBD2. Trimming cost V 7 bases and J 2 bases; bases outside gene matches: 9. CDR3 size: 15 residues. The CDR3 reads CASTLRRGGTYEQYF. Here the CDR3 DNA reads TGTGCCAGCACCCTCCGGCGGGGGGGCACCTACGAGCAGTACTTC.

About this clone itself: A read error may produce the germline difference seen at one junction end. CDR3 protein: CAISQRATYEQYF. In DNA, the CDR3 is TGTGCCATCAGCCAAAGGGCAACGTACGAGCAGTACTTC. The V and J genes are TRBV3-1 and TRBJ2-7; no clear D. The length of the CDR3 is 13 residues. CDR1 and CDR2 (germline): LGHDT, YNNKEL (reference sequence).